Sequencing of this T cell receptor (beta chain) was carried out in a study of blood T cells in healthy people across ages. Combining a sample-barcoded 5' primer with a J-beta primer mix, a second PCR ran for roughly 6 to 12 cycles. TCRdb re-analysed the 5' RACE reads in MiXCR, keeping a single row per CDR3 protein. The sample shows about 320,000 distinct CDR3 sequences, roughly 27% of them seen only once. There are a few counts of this clonotype. The ends were cut back, 4 bases at V and 6 bases at J, with 15 bases in the middle. The CDR3 runs 14 residues. CDR1 and CDR2 (germline): SQVTM, ANQGSEA. What was sequenced was blood. The clonotype was recovered from a woman in her seventies in good health. The chain recombines TRBV29-1 with TRBJ2-2; perhaps D is TRBD1 or TRBD2 (5 bases each). CDR3 nucleotide sequence: TGCAGCGTTGTGGGCGTATCGGGACCCGGGGAGCTGTTTTTT. This translates into CSVVGVSGPGELFF.